This T cell receptor beta chain was documented in a study of T cells expressing NK-cell markers. Study results and limitations: These clonotypes also led the CD3+CD56-NKG2C+ fraction in several donors.

As the method of synthesis, 5'RACE template switching with UMIs yielded TCR beta cDNA. For each CDR3 protein, TCRdb gives one entry from its re-call of the 5' RACE reads, without DNA. Its listing shows approximately 170,000 distinct CDR3 sequences. The germline gives CDR1 SEHNR, CDR2 FQNEAQ (reference sequence). The length of the CDR3 is 15 residues. As for this clonotype: The target antigen is unknown.

Input material: blood T cells: a sorted CD56 or NKG2C T cell subset, CD4+ or CD8+ T cells, or bulk PBMC T cells (not recorded which). The source of this sequence is a man aged 18-69 years in good health. The rearrangement joins TRBV7-9 to TRBJ2-3; TCRdb's D call, TRBD2, is unchecked because there is no DNA. This chain's CDR3 is CASSNLAGSTDTQYF.